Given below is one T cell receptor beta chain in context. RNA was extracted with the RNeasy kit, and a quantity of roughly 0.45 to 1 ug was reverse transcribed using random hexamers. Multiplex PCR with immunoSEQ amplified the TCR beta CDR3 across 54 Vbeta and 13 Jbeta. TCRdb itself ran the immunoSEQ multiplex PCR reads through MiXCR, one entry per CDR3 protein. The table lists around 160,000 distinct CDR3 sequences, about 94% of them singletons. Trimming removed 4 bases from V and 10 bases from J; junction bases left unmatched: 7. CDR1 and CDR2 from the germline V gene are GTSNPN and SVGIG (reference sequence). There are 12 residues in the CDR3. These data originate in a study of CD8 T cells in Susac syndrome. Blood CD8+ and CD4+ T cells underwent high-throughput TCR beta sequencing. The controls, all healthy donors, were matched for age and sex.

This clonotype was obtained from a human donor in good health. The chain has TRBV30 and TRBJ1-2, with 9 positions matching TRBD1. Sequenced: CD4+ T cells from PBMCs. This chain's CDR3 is CAWMARQGVYTF. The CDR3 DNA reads TGTGCCTGGATGGCGAGACAGGGGGTCTACACCTTC.